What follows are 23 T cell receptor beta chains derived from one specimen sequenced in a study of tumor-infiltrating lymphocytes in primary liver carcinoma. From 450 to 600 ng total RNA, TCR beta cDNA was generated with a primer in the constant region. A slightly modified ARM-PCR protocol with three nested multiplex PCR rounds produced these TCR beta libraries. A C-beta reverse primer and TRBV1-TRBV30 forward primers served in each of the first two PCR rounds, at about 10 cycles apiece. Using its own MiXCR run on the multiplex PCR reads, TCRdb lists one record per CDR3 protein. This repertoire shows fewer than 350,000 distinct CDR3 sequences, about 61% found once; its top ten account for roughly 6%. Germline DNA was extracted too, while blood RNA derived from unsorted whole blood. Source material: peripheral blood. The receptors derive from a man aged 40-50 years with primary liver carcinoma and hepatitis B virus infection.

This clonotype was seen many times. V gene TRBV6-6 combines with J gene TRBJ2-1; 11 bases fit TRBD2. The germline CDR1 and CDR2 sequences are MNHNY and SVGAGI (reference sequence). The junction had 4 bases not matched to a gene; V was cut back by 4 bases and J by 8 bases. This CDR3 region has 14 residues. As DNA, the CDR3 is TGTGCCAGCAGTTTAGCGGGAGGGAGCTATGAGCAGTTCTTC. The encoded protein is CASSLAGGSYEQFF.

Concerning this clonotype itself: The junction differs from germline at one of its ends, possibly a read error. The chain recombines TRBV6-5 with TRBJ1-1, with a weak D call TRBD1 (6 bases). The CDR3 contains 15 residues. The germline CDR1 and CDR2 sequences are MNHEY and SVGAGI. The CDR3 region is CDSSYSVQGNTEAFF. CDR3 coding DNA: TGTGACAGCAGTTACTCCGTACAGGGTAACACTGAAGCTTTCTTT.

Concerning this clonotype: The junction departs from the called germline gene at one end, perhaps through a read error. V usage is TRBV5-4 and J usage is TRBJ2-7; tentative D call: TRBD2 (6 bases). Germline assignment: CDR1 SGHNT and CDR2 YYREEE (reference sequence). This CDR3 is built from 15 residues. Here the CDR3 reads CASSWGLGGEYEQCF. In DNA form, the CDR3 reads TGTGCCAGCAGCTGGGGCCTTGGAGGGGAATACGAGCAGTGCTTC.

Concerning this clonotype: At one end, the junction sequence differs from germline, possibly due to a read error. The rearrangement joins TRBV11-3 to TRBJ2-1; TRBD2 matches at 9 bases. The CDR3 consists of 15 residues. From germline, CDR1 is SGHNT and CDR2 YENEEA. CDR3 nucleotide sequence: TGTGCCAGCAGCTTATTGGCTAGCGGGATGAATGAGCCGTTTTTC. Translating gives CASSLLASGMNEPFF.

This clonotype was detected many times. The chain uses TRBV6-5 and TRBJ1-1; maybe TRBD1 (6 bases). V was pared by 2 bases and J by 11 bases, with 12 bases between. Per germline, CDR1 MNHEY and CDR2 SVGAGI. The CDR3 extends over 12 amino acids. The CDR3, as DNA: TGTGCCAGCAGTTACAGTCAGGGGAGGGCTTTCTTT. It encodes CASSYSQGRAFF.

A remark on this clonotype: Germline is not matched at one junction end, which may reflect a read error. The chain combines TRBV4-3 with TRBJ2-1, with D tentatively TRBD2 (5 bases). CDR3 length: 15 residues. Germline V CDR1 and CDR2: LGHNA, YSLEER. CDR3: CASSQTRGLVREQLF. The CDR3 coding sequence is TGCGCCAGCAGCCAAACCAGAGGGCTGGTAAGGGAGCAGCTCTTC.

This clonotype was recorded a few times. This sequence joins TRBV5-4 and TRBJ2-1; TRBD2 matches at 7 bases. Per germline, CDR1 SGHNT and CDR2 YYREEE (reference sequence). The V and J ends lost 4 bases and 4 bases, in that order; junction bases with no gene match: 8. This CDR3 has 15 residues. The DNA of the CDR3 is TGTGCCAGCAGCACTTTAGCGGGCGATTACAATGAGCAGTTCTTC. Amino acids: CASSTLAGDYNEQFF. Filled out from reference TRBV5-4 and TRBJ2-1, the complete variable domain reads ETGVTQSPTHLIKTRGQQVTLRCSSQSGHNTVSWYQQALGQGPQFIFQYYREEENGRGNFPPRFSGLQFPNYSSELNVNALELDDSALYLCASSTLAGDYNEQFFGPGTRLTVL.

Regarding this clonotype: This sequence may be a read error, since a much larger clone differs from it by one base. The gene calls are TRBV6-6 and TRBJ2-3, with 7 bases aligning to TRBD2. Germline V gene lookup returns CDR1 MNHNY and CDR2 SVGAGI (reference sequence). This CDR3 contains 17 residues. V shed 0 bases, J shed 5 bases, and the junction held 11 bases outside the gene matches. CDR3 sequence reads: CASSYSSREGRGDTQYF. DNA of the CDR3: TGTGCCAGCAGTTACTCTTCCAGGGAGGGACGCGGAGATACGCAGTATTTT.

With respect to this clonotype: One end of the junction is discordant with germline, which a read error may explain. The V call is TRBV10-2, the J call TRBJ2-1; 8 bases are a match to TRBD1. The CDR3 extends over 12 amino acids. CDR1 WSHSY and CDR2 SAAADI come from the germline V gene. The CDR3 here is CVSSERTGEQFF. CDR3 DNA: TGCGTCAGCAGTGAGAGGACAGGGGAGCAGTTCTTC.

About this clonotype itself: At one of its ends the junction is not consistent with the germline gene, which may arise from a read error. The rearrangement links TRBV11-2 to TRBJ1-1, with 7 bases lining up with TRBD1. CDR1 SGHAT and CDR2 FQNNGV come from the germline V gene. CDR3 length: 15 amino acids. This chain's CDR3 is CAISYQTGSNTEAFF. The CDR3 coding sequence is TGTGCCATCAGCTACCAGACAGGGAGTAACACTGAAGCTTTCTTT.

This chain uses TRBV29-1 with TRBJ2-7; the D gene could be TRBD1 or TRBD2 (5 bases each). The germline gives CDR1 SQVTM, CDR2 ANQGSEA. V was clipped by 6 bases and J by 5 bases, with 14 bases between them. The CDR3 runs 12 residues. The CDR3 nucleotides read TGCAGCGTGAGGGACCCAAGGAACGAGCAGTACGTC. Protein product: CSVRDPRNEQYV.

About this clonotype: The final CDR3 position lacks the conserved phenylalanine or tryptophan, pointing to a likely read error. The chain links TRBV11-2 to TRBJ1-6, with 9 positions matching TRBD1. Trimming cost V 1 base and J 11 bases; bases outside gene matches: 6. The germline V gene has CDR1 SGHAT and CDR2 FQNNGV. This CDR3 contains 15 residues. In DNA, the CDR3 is TGTGCCAGCAGCTTAGGGGGGACAGGGTATACACCCCTCCACCTT. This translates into CASSLGGTGYTPLHL.

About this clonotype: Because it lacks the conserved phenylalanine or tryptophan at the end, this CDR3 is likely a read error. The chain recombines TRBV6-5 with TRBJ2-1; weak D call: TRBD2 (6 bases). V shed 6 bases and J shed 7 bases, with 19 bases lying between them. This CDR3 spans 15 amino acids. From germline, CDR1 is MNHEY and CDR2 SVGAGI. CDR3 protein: CASSPTSRSSNEQFL. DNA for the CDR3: TGTGCCAGCAGCCCTACTAGCAGGAGCTCAAATGAGCAGTTCCTC.

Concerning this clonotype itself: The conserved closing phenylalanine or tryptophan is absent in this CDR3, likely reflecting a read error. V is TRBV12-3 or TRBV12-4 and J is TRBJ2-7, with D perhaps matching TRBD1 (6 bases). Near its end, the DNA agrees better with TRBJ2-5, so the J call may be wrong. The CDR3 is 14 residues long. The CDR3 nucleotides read TGTGCCAGCAGTTTTGGGGGACACGAGGAGACCCAGTACTTA. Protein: CASSFGGHEETQYL.

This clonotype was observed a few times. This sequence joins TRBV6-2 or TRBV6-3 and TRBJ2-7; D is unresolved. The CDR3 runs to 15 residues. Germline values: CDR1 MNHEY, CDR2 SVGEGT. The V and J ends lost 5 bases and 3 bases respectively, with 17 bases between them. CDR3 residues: CASSTFKDVIYEQYF. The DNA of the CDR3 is TGTGCCAGCAGTACCTTTAAAGACGTCATCTACGAGCAGTACTTC.

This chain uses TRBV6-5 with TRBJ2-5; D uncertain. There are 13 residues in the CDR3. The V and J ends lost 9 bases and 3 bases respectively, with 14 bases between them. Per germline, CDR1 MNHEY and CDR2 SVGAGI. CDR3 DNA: TGTGCCAGGTCGCGATCCTGGGAAGAGACCCAGTACTTC. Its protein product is CARSRSWEETQYF.

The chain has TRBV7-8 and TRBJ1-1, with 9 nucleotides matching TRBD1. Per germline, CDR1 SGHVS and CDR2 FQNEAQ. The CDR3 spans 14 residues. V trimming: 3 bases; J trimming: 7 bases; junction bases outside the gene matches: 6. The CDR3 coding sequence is TGTGCCAGCAGCTTTGGGACAGGGTATATTGAAGCTTTCTTT. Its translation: CASSFGTGYIEAFF.

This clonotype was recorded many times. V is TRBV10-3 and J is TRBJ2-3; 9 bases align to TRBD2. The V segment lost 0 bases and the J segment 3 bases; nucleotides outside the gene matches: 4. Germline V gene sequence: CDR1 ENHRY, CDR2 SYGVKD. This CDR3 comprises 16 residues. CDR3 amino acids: CAISESASGITDTQYF. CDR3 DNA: TGTGCCATCAGTGAGTCGGCTAGCGGGATAACAGATACGCAGTATTTT.

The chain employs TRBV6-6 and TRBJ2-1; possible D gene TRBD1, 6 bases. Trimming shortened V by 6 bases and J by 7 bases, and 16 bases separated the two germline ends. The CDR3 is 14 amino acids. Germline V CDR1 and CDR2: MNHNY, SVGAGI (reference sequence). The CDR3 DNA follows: TGTGCCAGCAGCCTCGAACAGGGAACGAATGAGCAGTTCTTC. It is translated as CASSLEQGTNEQFF.

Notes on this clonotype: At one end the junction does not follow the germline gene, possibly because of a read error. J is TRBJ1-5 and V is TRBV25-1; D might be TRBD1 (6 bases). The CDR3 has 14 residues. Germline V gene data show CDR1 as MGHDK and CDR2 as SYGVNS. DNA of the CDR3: TGTGCCAGCAGTGAGGGGGCGAGCAATCAGCCCCGGCATTTT. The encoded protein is CASSEGASNQPRHF.

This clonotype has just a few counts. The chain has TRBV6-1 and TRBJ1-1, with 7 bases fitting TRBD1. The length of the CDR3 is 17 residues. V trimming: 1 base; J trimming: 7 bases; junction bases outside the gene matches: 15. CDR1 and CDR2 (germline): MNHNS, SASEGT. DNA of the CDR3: TGTGCCAGCAGTGAAGGTCGGGGTACGGGACAGACTTTTGAAGCTTTCTTT. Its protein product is CASSEGRGTGQTFEAFF.

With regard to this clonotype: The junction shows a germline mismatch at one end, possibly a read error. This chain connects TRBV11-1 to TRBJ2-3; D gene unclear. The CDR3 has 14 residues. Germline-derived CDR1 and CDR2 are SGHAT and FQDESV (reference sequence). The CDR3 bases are TGTGCCGGCAGCGTGGCCGGGTCCACAGATATGCAGTATTTT. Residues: CAGSVAGSTDMQYF.

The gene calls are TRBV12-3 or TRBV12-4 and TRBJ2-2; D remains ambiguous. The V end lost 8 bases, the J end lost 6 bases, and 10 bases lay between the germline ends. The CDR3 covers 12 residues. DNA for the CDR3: TGTGCCAGCGCATTAAACCCCGGGGAGCTGTTTTTT. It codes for CASALNPGELFF.